This T cell receptor beta chain appears in the sequencing data of a study of blood T cell repertoires in COVID-19. Study overall: Italy, Spain and the United States were the sources of the convalescent and acute COVID-19 samples.

The CDR3 covers 13 residues. Germline CDR1 reads KGHDR; CDR2 reads SFDVKD. The V segment lost 9 bases and the J segment 7 bases; nucleotides outside the gene matches: 3. Participants came from some 26 US areas, aged roughly 18 to 90 years. Sequencing used immunoSEQ multiplex PCR; TCRdb keeps in-frame clones, though not all of them. The data hold under 200,000 clones, with 82% observed a single time. The TCR comes from a man aged 55 to 70 who had recovered from COVID-19. This chain connects TRBV24-1 to TRBJ2-1, with 12 bases fitting TRBD2. The sample taken for sequencing was PBMCs or T cells enriched from blood (not recorded which). CDR3 bases: TGTGCCACCGGAGGGACTAGCGGGAATGAGCAGTTCTTC. It specifies CATGGTSGNEQFF.